This is a list of T cell receptor beta chains from one sample in a study of persistence of HIV-infected CD4 T cells. Some clones are missing from TCRdb's copy, which holds only in-frame ones; the method was immunoSEQ multiplex PCR. The sample holds tens of thousands of clones, about 85% seen once. Their antigens remain unidentified. Sequencing used CD4+ T cells sorted from PBMCs after 18-hour stimulation, obtained from a patient who received antiretroviral therapy. The receptors here all came from an adult woman with HIV who was CMV-seropositive. CDR3s include the opening cysteine and the closing phenylalanine or tryptophan. A D gene is named only where the DNA matches it firmly. Clone size is shown for a subset of rows, as once, few, many or a class of expanded clone.

d_gene: TRBD2; abundance: once; j_gene: TRBJ2-5; v_gene: TRBV7-3; CDR3aa: CASSRLAGVLETQYF; CDR3nt: TGTGCCAGCAGCCGACTAGCGGGGGTCCTGGAGACCCAGTACTTC
d_gene: TRBD2; abundance: NA; j_gene: TRBJ2-2; v_gene: TRBV7-6; CDR3aa: CASSLGGARGTGELFF; CDR3nt: TGTGCCAGCAGCTTGGGAGGGGCGCGGGGCACCGGGGAGCTGTTTTTT
d_gene: TRBD2; abundance: NA; j_gene: TRBJ2-3; v_gene: TRBV2; CDR3aa: CASSGGLATDTQYF; CDR3nt: TGTGCCAGCAGTGGGGGACTAGCGACAGATACGCAGTATTTT
d_gene: NA; abundance: NA; j_gene: TRBJ1-6; v_gene: TRBV5-4; CDR3aa: CASSLGGPYNSPLHF; CDR3nt: TGTGCCAGCAGCTTGGGGGGTCCCTATAATTCACCCCTCCACTTT
d_gene: TRBD1; abundance: NA; j_gene: TRBJ1-2; v_gene: TRBV5-1; CDR3aa: CASSRDSYGYTF; CDR3nt: TGCGCCAGCAGCCGGGACAGTTATGGCTACACCTTC
d_gene: NA; abundance: NA; j_gene: TRBJ2-6; v_gene: TRBV24-1; CDR3aa: CATSDPGLSGANVLTF; CDR3nt: TGTGCCACCAGTGACCCTGGGTTGTCTGGGGCCAACGTCCTGACTTTC
d_gene: TRBD1; abundance: NA; j_gene: TRBJ1-2; v_gene: TRBV14; CDR3aa: CASSRDRNYGYTF; CDR3nt: TGTGCCAGCAGCCGGGACAGGAACTATGGCTACACCTTC
d_gene: TRBD1; abundance: NA; j_gene: TRBJ2-1; v_gene: TRBV24-1; CDR3aa: CATSDYGTGLNEQFF; CDR3nt: TGTGCCACCAGTGATTACGGGACAGGGCTCAATGAGCAGTTCTTC
d_gene: NA; abundance: NA; j_gene: TRBJ1-2; v_gene: TRBV10-2; CDR3aa: CASGPREAGYGYTF; CDR3nt: TGCGCCAGCGGACCTCGTGAGGCTGGCTATGGCTACACCTTC
d_gene: TRBD1; abundance: NA; j_gene: TRBJ2-6; v_gene: TRBV9; CDR3aa: CASSVDAGGSSGANVLTF; CDR3nt: TGTGCCAGCAGCGTAGACGCAGGGGGCAGCTCTGGGGCCAACGTCCTGACTTTC
d_gene: NA; abundance: NA; j_gene: TRBJ1-2; v_gene: TRBV14; CDR3aa: CASSPAGYGYTF; CDR3nt: TGTGCCAGCAGCCCCGCAGGGTATGGCTACACCTTC
d_gene: NA; abundance: NA; j_gene: TRBJ1-1; v_gene: TRBV6-5; CDR3aa: CASSSTHANTEAFF; CDR3nt: TGTGCCAGCAGTTCCACCCATGCGAACACTGAAGCTTTCTTT
d_gene: NA; abundance: NA; j_gene: TRBJ1-5; v_gene: TRBV7-8; CDR3aa: CASSLTDSNQPQHF; CDR3nt: TGTGCCAGCAGCTTGACAGATAGCAATCAGCCCCAGCATTTT
d_gene: TRBD2; abundance: NA; j_gene: TRBJ2-4; v_gene: TRBV4-1; CDR3aa: CASSQDRGVQYF; CDR3nt: TGCGCCAGCAGCCAAGACCGGGGGGTTCAGTACTTC
d_gene: TRBD1; abundance: NA; j_gene: TRBJ2-5; v_gene: TRBV5-6; CDR3aa: CASSGYRGDQETQYF; CDR3nt: TGTGCCAGCAGCGGGTACAGGGGGGACCAAGAGACCCAGTACTTC
d_gene: TRBD1; abundance: NA; j_gene: TRBJ1-6; v_gene: TRBV5-8; CDR3aa: CASSRDRGSSYNSPLHF; CDR3nt: TGTGCCAGCAGCCGGGACAGGGGGTCCTCCTATAATTCACCCCTCCACTTT
d_gene: TRBD1; abundance: NA; j_gene: TRBJ2-2; v_gene: TRBV6-5; CDR3aa: CASRQGQVTGELFF; CDR3nt: TGTGCCAGCAGACAAGGACAGGTCACCGGGGAGCTGTTTTTT
d_gene: NA; abundance: NA; j_gene: TRBJ1-2; v_gene: TRBV10-2; CDR3aa: CASRGTGDELRYGYTF; CDR3nt: TGCGCCAGCAGGGGAACAGGCGATGAATTACGCTATGGCTACACCTTC
d_gene: NA; abundance: NA; j_gene: TRBJ1-1; v_gene: TRBV24-1; CDR3aa: CATSDLTGEAFF; CDR3nt: TGTGCCACCAGTGATTTGACAGGTGAAGCTTTCTTT
d_gene: TRBD1; abundance: NA; j_gene: TRBJ1-2; v_gene: TRBV5-1; CDR3aa: CASSISGGIDGYTF; CDR3nt: TGCGCCAGCAGCATATCAGGGGGCATCGATGGCTACACCTTC
d_gene: NA; abundance: NA; j_gene: TRBJ1-1; v_gene: TRBV9; CDR3aa: CASSVGYRERNTEAFF; CDR3nt: TGTGCCAGCAGCGTAGGATACAGGGAGAGGAACACTGAAGCTTTCTTT
d_gene: NA; abundance: once; j_gene: TRBJ1-1; v_gene: TRBV19; CDR3aa: CASSIPTDPRTEAFF; CDR3nt: TGTGCCAGTAGTATCCCGACAGACCCGAGGACTGAAGCTTTCTTT
d_gene: NA; abundance: NA; j_gene: TRBJ1-6; v_gene: TRBV5-1; CDR3aa: CASSPRGVRTYNSPLHF; CDR3nt: TGCGCCAGCAGCCCAAGGGGCGTGAGGACCTATAATTCACCCCTCCACTTT
d_gene: NA; abundance: NA; j_gene: TRBJ2-1; v_gene: TRBV3-1/TRBV3-2; CDR3aa: CASSQMAKRAYEQFF; CDR3nt: TGTGCCAGCAGCCAAATGGCTAAGCGGGCGTATGAGCAGTTCTTC
d_gene: TRBD1; abundance: once; j_gene: TRBJ1-1; v_gene: TRBV6-5; CDR3aa: CASSRGQGAEAFF; CDR3nt: TGTGCCAGCAGTAGGGGACAGGGCGCTGAAGCTTTCTTT
d_gene: NA; abundance: NA; j_gene: TRBJ2-6; v_gene: TRBV19; CDR3aa: CASSAGFGANVLTF; CDR3nt: TGTGCCAGTAGTGCAGGCTTCGGGGCCAACGTCCTGACTTTC
d_gene: NA; abundance: NA; j_gene: TRBJ2-7; v_gene: TRBV11-1; CDR3aa: CASSLAVTYEQYF; CDR3nt: TGTGCCAGCAGCTTAGCGGTGACCTACGAGCAGTACTTC
d_gene: NA; abundance: NA; j_gene: TRBJ1-5; v_gene: TRBV19; CDR3aa: CASTSRPLYPPQHF; CDR3nt: TGTGCCAGTACTTCACGGCCCCTATATCCGCCCCAGCATTTT
d_gene: NA; abundance: NA; j_gene: TRBJ1-5; v_gene: TRBV28; CDR3aa: CASSPSGRLQHF; CDR3nt: TGTGCCAGCAGTCCCTCAGGGAGGCTCCAGCATTTT
d_gene: NA; abundance: NA; j_gene: TRBJ1-5; v_gene: TRBV28; CDR3aa: CASSFGGGQPQHF; CDR3nt: TGTGCCAGCAGTTTTGGGGGGGGACAGCCCCAGCATTTT
d_gene: NA; abundance: NA; j_gene: TRBJ2-5; v_gene: TRBV30; CDR3aa: CAWRNFREQETQYF; CDR3nt: TGTGCCTGGAGAAATTTTCGGGAGCAAGAGACCCAGTACTTC
d_gene: NA; abundance: once; j_gene: TRBJ1-6; v_gene: TRBV2; CDR3aa: CASSLGGNSPLHF; CDR3nt: TGTGCCAGCAGTCTGGGAGGGAATTCACCCCTCCACTTT
d_gene: NA; abundance: NA; j_gene: TRBJ2-1; v_gene: TRBV6-6; CDR3aa: CASSSSSYNEQFF; CDR3nt: TGTGCCAGCAGTTCCTCCTCCTACAATGAGCAGTTCTTC
d_gene: TRBD1; abundance: NA; j_gene: TRBJ1-2; v_gene: TRBV10-3; CDR3aa: CAISEPPGQGKGYTF; CDR3nt: TGTGCCATCAGTGAGCCCCCGGGACAGGGGAAAGGCTACACCTTC
d_gene: NA; abundance: NA; j_gene: TRBJ2-1; v_gene: TRBV6-4; CDR3aa: CASSDTDSSYNEQFF; CDR3nt: TGTGCCAGCAGTGACACGGACTCCTCCTACAATGAGCAGTTCTTC
d_gene: TRBD1; abundance: NA; j_gene: TRBJ1-4; v_gene: TRBV28; CDR3aa: CASNPTGQINEKLFF; CDR3nt: TGTGCCAGCAACCCCACGGGACAGATTAATGAAAAACTGTTTTTT
d_gene: NA; abundance: NA; j_gene: TRBJ1-2; v_gene: TRBV10-3; CDR3aa: CAIRENGYTF; CDR3nt: TGTGCCATCAGGGAGAATGGCTACACCTTC
d_gene: TRBD1; abundance: NA; j_gene: TRBJ1-6; v_gene: TRBV6-5; CDR3aa: CASSYGQGDSPLHF; CDR3nt: TGTGCCAGCAGTTACGGACAGGGGGATTCACCCCTCCACTTT
d_gene: NA; abundance: NA; j_gene: TRBJ1-1; v_gene: TRBV7-6; CDR3aa: CASSLVGGTGEAFF; CDR3nt: TGTGCCAGCAGCTTAGTCGGGGGCACGGGAGAAGCTTTCTTT
d_gene: NA; abundance: NA; j_gene: TRBJ1-5; v_gene: TRBV6-6; CDR3aa: CASSYSPAGEVQPQHF; CDR3nt: TGTGCCAGCAGTTACTCCCCAGCAGGGGAGGTTCAGCCCCAGCATTTT
d_gene: NA; abundance: NA; j_gene: TRBJ2-7; v_gene: TRBV6-1; CDR3aa: CASSDPGERYEQYF; CDR3nt: TGTGCCAGCAGTGACCCAGGGGAACGCTACGAGCAGTACTTC
d_gene: TRBD2; abundance: few; j_gene: TRBJ2-3; v_gene: TRBV19; CDR3aa: CATRDIAGASGGVDTQYF; CDR3nt: TGTGCCACGAGGGATATCGCCGGAGCTAGCGGGGGCGTTGATACGCAGTATTTT
d_gene: NA; abundance: NA; j_gene: TRBJ2-5; v_gene: TRBV19; CDR3aa: CASSTGRQETQYF; CDR3nt: TGTGCCAGTAGTACGGGACGGCAAGAGACCCAGTACTTC
d_gene: TRBD1; abundance: NA; j_gene: TRBJ1-1; v_gene: TRBV2; CDR3aa: CASAYRDRGQVEAFF; CDR3nt: TGTGCCAGTGCTTACCGGGACAGGGGGCAAGTTGAAGCTTTCTTT
d_gene: NA; abundance: NA; j_gene: TRBJ1-2; v_gene: TRBV24-1; CDR3aa: CATSDWARGVGYGYTF; CDR3nt: TGTGCCACCAGTGATTGGGCACGGGGGGTAGGATATGGCTACACCTTC
d_gene: NA; abundance: NA; j_gene: TRBJ2-1; v_gene: TRBV2; CDR3aa: CASSATPSSYNEQFF; CDR3nt: TGTGCCAGCAGTGCCACCCCGAGCTCCTACAATGAGCAGTTCTTC
d_gene: NA; abundance: NA; j_gene: TRBJ2-3; v_gene: TRBV9; CDR3aa: CASSVAGVSTDTQYF; CDR3nt: TGTGCCAGCAGCGTAGCCGGGGTGAGCACAGATACGCAGTATTTT
d_gene: NA; abundance: NA; j_gene: TRBJ2-2; v_gene: TRBV19; CDR3aa: CASSIVRRATGELFF; CDR3nt: TGTGCCAGTAGTATCGTTCGCAGGGCCACCGGGGAGCTGTTTTTT